A selection of T cell receptor beta chains follows, all from one sample in a study of blood T cell repertoires in COVID-19. Sequencing used immunoSEQ multiplex PCR; TCRdb keeps in-frame clones, though not all of them. This sample has about 210,000 clones, with roughly 86% found just once. Sequencing was done on a sample of peripheral blood. Source of these receptors: a woman aged 40 to 55 with acute or convalescent COVID-19. CDR3s include the opening cysteine and the closing phenylalanine or tryptophan. The D gene is left open where the match is weak.

V gene	J gene	D gene	CDR3 protein
TRBV11-2	TRBJ2-7	TRBD2	CASSLAVPGLAYEQYF
TRBV4-3	TRBJ2-2	NA	CASSLWRGSGTTGELFF
TRBV29-1	TRBJ2-7	TRBD2	CSAMGGSSYEQYF
TRBV5-8	TRBJ2-7	TRBD1	CASSLGLQGAYEQYF
TRBV9	TRBJ2-3	TRBD1	CASSQGDRGYTDTQYF
TRBV11-3	TRBJ2-3	NA	CASSLGGATDTQYF
TRBV13	TRBJ1-2	NA	CASSLGQNYGYTF
TRBV7-9	TRBJ1-2	TRBD1	CASSLVVDRAYGYTF
TRBV9	TRBJ1-1	NA	CASSVYRAMGIRTEAFF
TRBV12-3/TRBV12-4	TRBJ2-4	NA	CASGGLRKNIQYF
TRBV5-6	TRBJ2-7	TRBD1	CASSFAGTGGYEQYF
TRBV28	TRBJ2-7	TRBD1	CASSSRDRLYEQYF
TRBV9	TRBJ1-2	NA	CASSATRGNYGYTF
TRBV5-8	TRBJ1-4	NA	CASSLEVKLRGANEKLFF
TRBV2	TRBJ1-2	TRBD1	CASSANRGNYGYTF
TRBV5-1	TRBJ2-1	NA	CASSLSTGSFSYNEQFF
TRBV5-4	TRBJ2-5	TRBD1	CASRSGQGYGETQYF
TRBV5-6	TRBJ2-7	NA	CASSGRPSPEQYF
TRBV7-9	TRBJ1-2	NA	CASSSADGLALGGYTF
TRBV7-2	TRBJ1-2	NA	CASSFSQGLGGYTF
TRBV27	TRBJ1-4	NA	CASSLSEPGGKLFF
TRBV6-5	TRBJ1-5	NA	CASSPAGDSNQPQHF
TRBV2	TRBJ2-7	TRBD2	CASSEAGGVRYEQYF
TRBV19	TRBJ1-1	TRBD1	CASKDRDTEAFF
TRBV15	TRBJ2-3	TRBD1	CATSTRQGPSTDTQYF
TRBV5-1	TRBJ2-7	TRBD2	CASSSGTNYEQYF
TRBV30	TRBJ1-5	NA	CAWNLPPAGPQHF
TRBV6-5	TRBJ2-3	NA	CASSWRRSSDTQYF